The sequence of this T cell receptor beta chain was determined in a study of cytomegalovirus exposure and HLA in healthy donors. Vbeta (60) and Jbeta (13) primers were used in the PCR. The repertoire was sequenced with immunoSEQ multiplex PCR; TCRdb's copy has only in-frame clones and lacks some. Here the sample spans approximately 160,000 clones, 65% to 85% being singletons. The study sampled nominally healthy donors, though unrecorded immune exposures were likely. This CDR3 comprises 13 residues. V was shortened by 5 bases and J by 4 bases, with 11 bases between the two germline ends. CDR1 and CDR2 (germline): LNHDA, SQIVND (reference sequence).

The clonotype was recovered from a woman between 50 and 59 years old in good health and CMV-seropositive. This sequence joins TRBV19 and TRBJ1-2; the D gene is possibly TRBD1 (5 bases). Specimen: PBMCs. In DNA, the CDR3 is TGTGCCAGTAGTGCAGGGCAAATCTATGGCTACACCTTC. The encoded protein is CASSAGQIYGYTF.